This passage covers 25 T cell receptor beta chains from one sample sequenced in a study of blood T cell repertoires in COVID-19. Data came from immunoSEQ multiplex PCR; TCRdb stores just in-frame clones and leaves some out. The profile shows under 200,000 clones, about 80% of them singletons. The sample taken for sequencing was peripheral blood. All receptors derive from a woman aged 60 to 75 with COVID-19, enrolled during active disease.

The chain employs TRBV11-3 and TRBJ2-7; 7 bases are shared with TRBD1. Per the germline V gene, CDR1 is SGHNT and CDR2 is YENEEA. CDR3 size: 15 residues. V lost 1 base to trimming and J lost 2 bases; unmatched junction nucleotides: 5. The CDR3 protein is CASSLGDREPYEQYF. The CDR3 region has the DNA TGTGCCAGCAGCTTAGGAGACAGGGAACCCTACGAGCAGTACTTC. Combining the CDR3 with reference TRBV11-3 and TRBJ2-7 gives the whole variable domain EAGVVQSPRYKIIEKKQPVAFWCNPISGHNTLYWYLQNLGQGPELLIRYENEEAVDDSQLPKDRFSAERLKGVDSTLKIQPAELGDSAVYLCASSLGDREPYEQYFGPGTRLTVT.

In this sample, this clone turned up once. J is TRBJ1-2 and V is TRBV24-1; D uncertain. Germline CDR1 reads KGHDR; CDR2 reads SFDVKD. V lost 0 bases and J lost 8, with 12 bases in between. This CDR3 is built from 14 residues. The CDR3 nucleotides read TGTGCCACCAGTGATTTGCACGACATCAACGGCTACACCTTC. Its protein product is CATSDLHDINGYTF.

This clone was seen a few times. This chain connects TRBV10-2 to TRBJ1-5, with 9 bases fitting TRBD1. This CDR3 comprises 18 residues. The V segment lost 2 bases and the J segment 2 bases; nucleotides outside the gene matches: 10. Germline V lookup: CDR1 WSHSY, CDR2 SAAADI. The CDR3 loop is CASSEHRDRAIGNQPQHF. CDR3 sequence (DNA): TGCGCCAGCAGTGAGCACCGGGACAGGGCAATTGGCAATCAGCCCCAGCATTTT.

This clone occurred a few times. The DNA of the CDR3 is TGTGCCAGCAGCTCGCCGGTCATGAACACTGAAGCTTTCTTT. Protein: CASSSPVMNTEAFF. The gene calls are TRBV7-2 and TRBJ1-1; D unresolved. Trimming removed 4 bases from V and 0 bases from J, with 9 bases in between. CDR1 SGHTA and CDR2 FQGNSA come from the germline V gene. The length of the CDR3 is 14 residues.

J is TRBJ1-4 and V is TRBV5-1, with D unclear. CDR1 and CDR2 from the germline V gene are SGHRS and YFSETQ. Trimming stripped 2 bases from V and 0 bases from J, with 14 bases between. This CDR3 contains 17 residues. CDR3 sequence: CASSLLPHAATNEKLFF. CDR3 DNA sequence: TGCGCCAGCAGCTTACTACCCCACGCGGCAACTAATGAAAAACTGTTTTTT.

This clone appeared a single time. The chain uses TRBV6-5 and TRBJ1-5, with D tentatively TRBD1 (5 bases). Germline V CDR1 and CDR2: MNHEY, SVGAGI. This CDR3 spans 14 amino acids. Trimming removed 9 bases from V and 4 bases from J, with 16 bases in between. This CDR3 reads CASYSGNLNQPQHF. The CDR3 DNA reads as TGTGCCAGTTATTCAGGGAATCTTAATCAGCCCCAGCATTTT.

The chain links TRBV28 to TRBJ1-5, with D tentatively TRBD1 (5 bases). The CDR3 is 17 residues long. Trimming left V 6 bases short and J 1 base short, with 19 bases between. Germline CDR1 MDHEN, CDR2 SYDVKM. Written as DNA, the CDR3 is TGTGCCAGCAGCATTAGCCTCTGGGGGGGAAGCAATCAGCCCCAGCATTTT. This encodes CASSISLWGGSNQPQHF.

The gene calls are TRBV3-1 (or the pseudogene TRBV3-2) and TRBJ1-2; D may be TRBD1 (5 bases). Deletions cut 1 base from V and 8 bases from J, with 14 bases between. Germline-derived CDR1 and CDR2 are LGHDT and YNNKEL (reference sequence). This CDR3 is built from 14 residues. CDR3: CASSQAGRDLGYTF. Here the CDR3 DNA reads TGTGCCAGCAGCCAAGCTGGTAGGGACTTAGGCTACACCTTC.

The V and J genes are TRBV7-3 and TRBJ2-5; 12 nucleotides match TRBD2. Germline-derived CDR1 and CDR2 are SGHTA and FQGTGA. Trimming at V came to 3 bases and at J to 5 bases, leaving 7 bases not matched to a gene. The CDR3 covers 16 residues. Written as DNA, the CDR3 is TGTGCCAGCAGCTTGACTAGCGGGGGCACGCTGGAGACCCAGTACTTC. Its translation: CASSLTSGGTLETQYF.

V usage is TRBV11-3 and J usage is TRBJ2-1, with a weak D call TRBD1 (6 bases). The germline CDR1 and CDR2 sequences are SGHNT and YENEEA. Trimming took 0 bases from V and 12 from J, leaving 12 bases between them. The CDR3 covers 13 residues. CDR3 in amino acids: CASSLDQGTRQFF. CDR3 DNA: TGTGCCAGCAGCTTAGACCAGGGGACCAGGCAGTTCTTC.

V is TRBV5-5 and J is TRBJ2-1; 8 nucleotides agree with TRBD2. The CDR3 totals 18 residues. Germline V CDR1 and CDR2: SGHKS, YYEKEE (reference sequence). V trimming: 0 bases; J trimming: 7 bases; junction bases outside the gene matches: 15. CDR3: CASSLAFGLAGFSNEQFF. In nucleotides, the CDR3 is TGTGCCAGCAGCTTGGCCTTTGGATTAGCGGGATTTTCGAATGAGCAGTTCTTC.

The chain is built from TRBV9 and TRBJ2-7, with 9 bases matching TRBD1. Germline V lookup: CDR1 SGDLS, CDR2 YYNGEE. The CDR3 runs 15 residues. With 4 bases clipped from V and 2 bases from J, the junction kept 7 bases outside the gene matches. CDR3 amino acids: CASSPGDRVAYEQYF. The CDR3 DNA follows: TGTGCCAGCAGCCCGGGGGACAGGGTGGCCTACGAGCAGTACTTC.

The rearrangement links TRBV28 to TRBJ1-1; a possible D gene is TRBD1 (6 bases). V lost 3 bases, J lost 3 bases, and 11 bases lay in between. The length of the CDR3 is 14 residues. The germline V gene has CDR1 MDHEN and CDR2 SYDVKM. CDR3 DNA sequence: TGTGCCAGCAGTTTGTTAGGGGGGGACACTGAAGCTTTCTTT. Protein product: CASSLLGGDTEAFF. Supplemented by reference TRBV28 and TRBJ1-1, the full variable domain reads DVKVTQSSRYLVKRTGEKVFLECVQDMDHENMFWYRQDPGLGLRLIYFSYDVKMKEKGDIPEGYSVSREKKERFSLILESASTNQTSMYLCASSLLGGDTEAFFGQGTRLTVV.

This chain connects TRBV5-6 to TRBJ1-1; D gene ambiguous. The germline CDR1 and CDR2 sequences are SGHDT and YYEEEE. The CDR3 is 14 amino acids. V lost 4 bases to trimming and J lost 3 bases, with 13 bases between them. The CDR3 DNA reads as TGTGCCAGCAGCGCGGGAGTTGGGGACACTGAAGCTTTCTTT. Its translation is CASSAGVGDTEAFF.

V and J are TRBV29-1 and TRBJ2-1; 8 nucleotides match TRBD2. This CDR3 region has 14 residues. Germline V CDR1 and CDR2: SQVTM, ANQGSEA. With 3 bases clipped from V and 9 bases from J, the junction kept 10 bases outside the gene matches. The CDR3 loop reads CSVELSGSRSEQFF. In DNA, the CDR3 is TGCAGCGTTGAGCTAAGCGGGAGTAGGAGTGAGCAGTTCTTC.

This clone was recorded a few times. The chain links TRBV6-5 to TRBJ1-3, with TRBD1 identical over 8 bases. There are 15 residues in the CDR3. After removal of 6 bases from V and 3 bases from J, the junction contained 7 bases not matched to a gene. The germline V gene has CDR1 MNHEY and CDR2 SVGAGI. Here the CDR3 reads CASRVQGGGGNTIYF. CDR3 bases: TGTGCCAGCAGAGTACAGGGGGGCGGTGGAAACACCATATATTTT.

The chain combines TRBV9 with TRBJ1-2; 11 positions match TRBD1. The germline V gene has CDR1 SGDLS and CDR2 YYNGEE. V lost 3 bases, J lost 6 bases, and 13 bases stayed unmatched. The length of the CDR3 is 17 residues. The CDR3 is CASSALPGQGDANGYTF. As DNA, the CDR3 is TGTGCCAGCAGCGCGCTTCCGGGACAGGGGGACGCTAATGGCTACACCTTC.

This clone was seen a single time. V usage is TRBV9 and J usage is TRBJ2-1, with 11 bases lining up with TRBD2. CDR1 and CDR2 (germline): SGDLS, YYNGEE. J lost 5 bases, V lost 4 bases, and 5 bases had no gene match. CDR3 length: 15 residues. CDR3 residues: CASSSLAGVNNEQFF. The CDR3 region has the DNA TGTGCCAGCAGCTCACTAGCGGGGGTGAACAATGAGCAGTTCTTC. The variable domain in full, completed from reference TRBV9 and TRBJ2-1, reads DSGVTQTPKHLITATGQRVTLRCSPRSGDLSVYWYQQSLDQGLQFLIQYYNGEERAKGNILERFSAQQFPDLHSELNLSSLELGDSALYFCASSSLAGVNNEQFFGPGTRLTVL.

V usage is TRBV19 and J usage is TRBJ1-4; D gene uncertain. The germline V gene has CDR1 LNHDA and CDR2 SQIVND (reference sequence). The CDR3 extends over 15 amino acids. Trimming removed 3 bases from V and 5 bases from J, with 13 bases in between. CDR3 bases: TGTGCCAGTAGTATCACCCGAGACACAAATGAAAAACTGTTTTTT. Translating gives CASSITRDTNEKLFF.

This clone has a single count. The rearrangement joins TRBV12-3 or TRBV12-4 to TRBJ1-2, with D possibly TRBD1 on 5 matching bases. The V gene lost 6 bases and the J gene lost 5 bases, with 10 bases spanning the gap. The length of the CDR3 is 12 residues. The CDR3 DNA is TGTGCCAGCAGCGTAGGGGCATATGGCTACACCTTC. Translated: CASSVGAYGYTF.

This chain connects TRBV7-8 to TRBJ1-4, with 10 bases that match TRBD1. Germline loops: CDR1 SGHVS, CDR2 FQNEAQ. The CDR3 spans 18 residues. The V segment lost 3 bases and the J segment 0 bases; nucleotides outside the gene matches: 7. In DNA form, the CDR3 reads TGTGCCAGCAGCTTCACCGGGACAGGGGCAACAACTAATGAAAAACTGTTTTTT. This codes for CASSFTGTGATTNEKLFF.

The V gene is TRBV6-5, the J gene TRBJ2-7; the D is unclear. CDR3 size: 14 residues. The germline V gene has CDR1 MNHEY and CDR2 SVGAGI. The V end was cut by 5 bases, the J end by 0 bases, with 11 bases between. The CDR3 sequence: CASSTATYSYEQYF. CDR3 in DNA: TGTGCCAGCAGTACAGCTACTTACTCCTACGAGCAGTACTTC.

The chain joins TRBV7-2 to TRBJ2-7; TRBD2 matches at 7 bases. After removal of 0 bases from V and 3 bases from J, the junction contained 8 bases not matched to a gene. Germline CDR1 SGHTA, CDR2 FQGNSA. The CDR3 totals 16 residues. The CDR3 DNA sequence: TGTGCCAGCAGCTTAGCGACCGACGCGGGAGTCTACGAGCAGTACTTC. It encodes CASSLATDAGVYEQYF.

In nucleotides, the CDR3 is TGCAGTGCTAGTGTCGTCCGGGGAGTCGATTCACCCCTCCACTTT. Protein sequence: CSASVVRGVDSPLHF. V is TRBV20-1 and J is TRBJ1-6; D ambiguous. Per the germline V gene, CDR1 is DFQATT and CDR2 is SNEGSKA (reference sequence). The CDR3 spans 15 residues. Deletions cut 3 bases from V and 8 bases from J, with 17 bases between.

This CDR3 reads CASSLRTMGGANVLTF. The CDR3 bases are TGTGCCAGCAGCTTACGGACAATGGGTGGGGCCAACGTCCTGACTTTC. The chain links TRBV27 to TRBJ2-6; possible D gene TRBD1, 5 bases. Trimming cost V 6 bases and J 3 bases, with 15 bases left between them. In germline, CDR1 is MNHEY, CDR2 SMNVEV (reference sequence). The CDR3 sequence is 16 residues long.